This TCR beta chain stems from a study of post-analysis software for immune sequencing data. Study observations and caveats: The study found significantly lower normalized Chao1 diversity in multiple sclerosis patients than in controls.

Comments on this clonotype: Its antigen is unidentified.

Included in the TCR beta cDNA libraries were unique molecular identifiers. Each batch of roughly 1 to 11 million T cells produced 500,000 to 600,000 cDNA molecules. TCRdb passed the PCR reads through MiXCR, listing each CDR3 protein once. This sample has about 820,000 distinct CDR3 sequences, with roughly 50% found just once. The clonotype originates from a girl between 5 and 17 years old with multiple sclerosis. Sequencing used blood.

The CDR3 nucleotides read TGCAGTGCTAGAGATGCACAGATGGGGGGCCGCTACGAGCAGTACTTC. Its translation is CSARDAQMGGRYEQYF. The rearrangement links TRBV20-1 to TRBJ2-7, with D perhaps assigned TRBD1 or TRBD2 (6 bases each). Germline CDR1 reads DFQATT; CDR2 reads SNEGSKA (reference sequence). The length of the CDR3 is 16 residues. V lost 0 bases and J 3 bases, leaving 18 bases between the germline ends.